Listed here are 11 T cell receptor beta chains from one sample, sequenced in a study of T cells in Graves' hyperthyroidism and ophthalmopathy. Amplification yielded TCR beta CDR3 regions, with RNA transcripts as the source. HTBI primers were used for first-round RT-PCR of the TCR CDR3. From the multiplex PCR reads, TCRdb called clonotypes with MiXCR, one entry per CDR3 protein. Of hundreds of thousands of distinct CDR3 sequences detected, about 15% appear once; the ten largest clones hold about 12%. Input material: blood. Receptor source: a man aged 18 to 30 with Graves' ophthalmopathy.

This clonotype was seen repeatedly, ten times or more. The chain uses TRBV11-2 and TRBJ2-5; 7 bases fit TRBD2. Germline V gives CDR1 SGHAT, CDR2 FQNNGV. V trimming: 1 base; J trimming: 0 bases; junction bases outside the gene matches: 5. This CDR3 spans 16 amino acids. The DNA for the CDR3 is TGTGCCAGCAGCTTAGGTCCAGCGGGGTACCAAGAGACCCAGTACTTC. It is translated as CASSLGPAGYQETQYF.

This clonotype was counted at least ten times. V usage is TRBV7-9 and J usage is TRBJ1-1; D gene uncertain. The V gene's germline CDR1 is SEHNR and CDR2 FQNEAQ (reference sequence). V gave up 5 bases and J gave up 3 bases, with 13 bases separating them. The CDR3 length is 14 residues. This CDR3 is CASSPSGGHTEAFF. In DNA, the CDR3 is TGTGCCAGCAGCCCCTCCGGAGGTCACACTGAAGCTTTCTTT.

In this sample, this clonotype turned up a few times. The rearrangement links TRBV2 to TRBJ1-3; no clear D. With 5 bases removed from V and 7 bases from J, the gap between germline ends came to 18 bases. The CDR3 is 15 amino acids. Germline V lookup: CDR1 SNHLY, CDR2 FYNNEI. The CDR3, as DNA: TGTGCCAGCAGTTTACCGGGTCTCTCCTTCAACACCATATATTTT. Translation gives CASSLPGLSFNTIYF. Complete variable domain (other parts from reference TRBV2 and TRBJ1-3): EPEVTQTPSHQVTQMGQEVILRCVPISNHLYFYWYRQILGQKVEFLVSFYNNEISEKSEIFDDQFSVERPDGSNFTLKIRSTKLEDSAMYFCASSLPGLSFNTIYFGEGSWLTVV.

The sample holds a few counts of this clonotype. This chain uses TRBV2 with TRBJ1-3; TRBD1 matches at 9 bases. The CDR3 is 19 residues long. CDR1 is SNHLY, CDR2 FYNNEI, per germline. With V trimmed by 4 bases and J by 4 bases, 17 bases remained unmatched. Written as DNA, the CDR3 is TGTGCCAGCAGTGTCCGACAGGGGGGCCCTTTTATAGGCGGAAACACCATATATTTT. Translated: CASSVRQGGPFIGGNTIYF.

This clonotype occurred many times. DNA for the CDR3: TGTGCCAGCAGCTTAGCCGGGCTCACTGAGCAGTTCTTC. Amino acids: CASSLAGLTEQFF. The chain has TRBV7-2 and TRBJ2-1; D is unresolved. The ends were cut back, 0 bases at V and 9 bases at J, with 9 bases in the middle. The CDR3 consists of 13 residues. Germline CDR1 reads SGHTA; CDR2 reads FQGNSA.

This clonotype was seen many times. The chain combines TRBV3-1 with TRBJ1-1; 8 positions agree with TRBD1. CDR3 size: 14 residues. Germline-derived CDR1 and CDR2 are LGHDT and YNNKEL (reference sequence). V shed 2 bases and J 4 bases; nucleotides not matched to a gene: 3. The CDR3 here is CASSQSTGGTEAFF. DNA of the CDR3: TGTGCCAGCAGCCAATCCACAGGGGGCACTGAAGCTTTCTTT.

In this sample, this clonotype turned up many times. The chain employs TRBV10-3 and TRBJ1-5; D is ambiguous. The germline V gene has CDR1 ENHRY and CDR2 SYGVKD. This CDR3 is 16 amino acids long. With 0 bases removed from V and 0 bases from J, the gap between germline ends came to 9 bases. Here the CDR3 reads CAISESKLYSNQPQHF. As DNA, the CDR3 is TGTGCCATCAGTGAGTCGAAACTGTATAGCAATCAGCCCCAGCATTTT.

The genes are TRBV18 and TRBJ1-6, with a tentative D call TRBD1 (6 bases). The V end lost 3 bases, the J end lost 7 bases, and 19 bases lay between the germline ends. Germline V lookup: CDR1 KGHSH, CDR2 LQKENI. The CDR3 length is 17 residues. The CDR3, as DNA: TGTGCCAGCTCACCCATGGACGGGGGGCGCGGAAATTCACCCCTCCACTTT. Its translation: CASSPMDGGRGNSPLHF. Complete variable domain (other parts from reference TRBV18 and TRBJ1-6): NAGVMQNPRHLVRRRGQEARLRCSPMKGHSHVYWYRQLPEEGLKFMVYLQKENIIDESGMPKERFSAEFPKEGPSILRIQQVVRGDSAAYFCASSPMDGGRGNSPLHFGNGTRLTVT.

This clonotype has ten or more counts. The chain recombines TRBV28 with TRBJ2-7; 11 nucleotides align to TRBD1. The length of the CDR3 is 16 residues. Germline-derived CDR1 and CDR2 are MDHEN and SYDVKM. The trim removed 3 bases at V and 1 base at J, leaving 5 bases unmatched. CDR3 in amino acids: CASSFPGQGGSYEQYF. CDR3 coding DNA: TGTGCCAGCAGTTTCCCGGGACAGGGGGGTTCCTACGAGCAGTACTTC.

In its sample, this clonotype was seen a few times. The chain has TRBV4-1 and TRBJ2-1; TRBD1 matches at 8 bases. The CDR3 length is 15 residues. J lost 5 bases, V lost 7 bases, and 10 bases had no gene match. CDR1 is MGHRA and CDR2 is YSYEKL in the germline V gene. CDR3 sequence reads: CASKSTGQGHNEQFF. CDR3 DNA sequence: TGCGCCAGCAAATCTACCGGACAGGGCCACAATGAGCAGTTCTTC.

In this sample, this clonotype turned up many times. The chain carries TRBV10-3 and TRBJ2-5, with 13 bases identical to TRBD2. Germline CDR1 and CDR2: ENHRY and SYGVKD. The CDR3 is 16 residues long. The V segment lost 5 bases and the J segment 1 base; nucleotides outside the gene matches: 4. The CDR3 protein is CAISSGTSGAQETQYF. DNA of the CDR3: TGTGCCATCAGTTCCGGGACTAGCGGGGCCCAAGAGACCCAGTACTTC.